This TCR beta chain was recorded in a study of beta chain features in type 1 diabetes. Findings and caveats of the study: A moderate, significant TCRB CDR3 shortening appeared in type 1 diabetes across four CD4+ subsets. Researchers reported that naive, central memory and Treg TCRB repertoires appeared more similar in patients than in healthy donors.

Every isolated RNA sample was fully reverse transcribed, so sequencing captured expressed TCRB transcripts. Libraries were prepared by immunoSEQ multiplex PCR; TCRdb keeps only in-frame clonotypes and omits some of them. Of approximately 15,000 clones listed, around 77% were seen once; the top ten hold roughly 0.32%. Details on this clone: Its antigen is currently unknown.

The CDR3 has 13 amino acids. Trimming left V 3 bases short and J 7 bases short, with 10 bases between. Germline values: CDR1 SGHTA, CDR2 FQGNSA. CD4+ naive, central memory, regulatory and stem cell-like memory subsets were isolated by sorting on CD45RO/CCR7/CD25/CD127/CD95/CD27. The sequence came from a woman under 30 with type 1 diabetes. The genes are TRBV7-2 and TRBJ2-4; D gene unclear. The sequencing sample was made of stem cell memory CD4+ T cells from blood. CDR3 sequence reads: CASSLERINIQYF. The DNA for the CDR3 is TGTGCCAGCAGCTTGGAGAGAATCAACATTCAGTACTTC.